This T cell receptor (beta chain) is drawn from a study of blood T cell repertoires in COVID-19. This CDR3 contains 14 residues. CDR1 is MGHRA and CDR2 is YSYEKL in the germline V gene. With 1 base removed from V and 4 bases from J, the gap between germline ends came to 10 bases. Study processing details: Amplification of reference gene primers provided the estimated nucleated cell counts. Clones were read by immunoSEQ multiplex PCR, and TCRdb kept only the in-frame ones, dropping some. V, J and clone size are taken as reported in that table, and D and trimming were inferred from the DNA itself. The profile shows 250,000 or so clones, roughly 86% of them singletons.

The rearrangement links TRBV4-1 to TRBJ1-1; possible D gene TRBD1, 5 bases. The receptor comes from a man aged 40-55 years with active or convalescent COVID-19. Sequenced material: peripheral blood. The chain's CDR3 is CASSQVSGVTEAFF. The CDR3 coding sequence is TGCGCCAGCAGCCAAGTCTCGGGGGTCACTGAAGCTTTCTTT.